Below are 23 T cell receptor beta chains sequenced from a single sample in a study of T cell clonality in common variable immunodeficiency. Study outcomes and limitations: In common variable immunodeficiency, TCR beta chains reportedly carried fewer deletions and N-nucleotide insertions.

These receptors' targets are unknown. Sequenced by immunoSEQ multiplex PCR; TCRdb stores in-frame clones only, minus some. The sample contains several thousand clones, none occurring once; about 4.5% lies in the top ten. The sample was peripheral blood mononuclear cells. The source of these receptors is a human donor with common variable immunodeficiency.

This clone has at least ten counts. The junction departs from the called germline gene at one end, perhaps through a read error. The CDR3 is cut off 3 residues early in the read; its end comes from the germline J gene. The rearrangement links TRBV4-2 to TRBJ2-5, with TRBD2 matching 10 bases. This CDR3 spans 18 amino acids. Per the germline V gene, CDR1 is LGHNA and CDR2 is YNFKEQ. This chain's CDR3 is CASSQDRQIAGGRETQYF. Incomplete CDR3 DNA: TGCGCCAGCAGCCAAGATCGTCAAATAGCGGGGGGTCGGGAGACC.

This clone has at least ten counts. The read falls 3 residues short of the CDR3 end, and the missing part is taken from the germline J gene. The gene calls are TRBV5-1 and TRBJ2-7; 11 bases map to TRBD2. The CDR3 sequence is 16 residues long. Germline V CDR1 and CDR2: SGHRS, YFSETQ. Trimming cost V 2 bases and J 3 bases; bases outside gene matches: 7. Partial CDR3 DNA: TGCGCCAGCAGCTTACTAGCGGGGGTGCCAATCTACGAG. Protein product: CASSLLAGVPIYE. The whole CDR3 sequence is CASSLLAGVPIYEQYF. The variable domain in full, completed from reference TRBV5-1 and TRBJ2-7, reads KAGVTQTPRYLIKTRGQQVTLSCSPISGHRSVSWYQQTPGQGLQFLFEYFSETQRNKGNFPGRFSGRQFSNSRSEMNVSTLELGDSALYLCASSLLAGVPIYEQYFGPGTRLTVT.

A few counts support this clone. The read ends 3 residues shy of where the CDR3 ends; the end is completed using the germline J gene. V is TRBV7-9 and J is TRBJ1-2; the D gene is possibly TRBD1 (5 bases). Trimming removed 7 bases from V and 6 bases from J, with 21 bases in between. Per the germline V gene, CDR1 is SEHNR and CDR2 is FQNEAQ (reference sequence). There are 15 residues in the CDR3. The CDR3 reads CASTGGGGRVDGYTF. The DNA read from the CDR3 is TGTGCCAGCACCGGGGGTGGCGGAAGGGTGGATGGC.

This clone was counted at least ten times. The read stops 3 residues short of the end of the CDR3; the missing end is completed from the germline J gene. The J gene is TRBJ1-2, the V gene TRBV5-1; TRBD1 is a possible D gene (5 bases). This CDR3 is 13 amino acids long. Germline CDR1 SGHRS, CDR2 YFSETQ. V lost 9 bases to trimming and J lost 4 bases, with 16 bases between them. CDR3 DNA, as far as it was read: TGCGCCACTCACTCGGGGGTAGGCTATGGC. Its translation: CATHSGVGYG. The entire CDR3 protein is CATHSGVGYGYTF.

At least ten counts were recorded for this clone. Sequencing ends 3 residues short of the CDR3 end; the germline J gene provides the rest. V and J are TRBV30 and TRBJ1-2; TRBD1 might be the D (6 bases). Deletions cut 1 base from V and 5 bases from J, with 26 bases between. This CDR3 spans 18 amino acids. Germline V lookup: CDR1 GTSNPN, CDR2 SVGIG (reference sequence). The CDR3: CAWSGLQGQGSVYYGYTF. The part of the CDR3 DNA that was read is TGTGCCTGGAGTGGCTTACAGGGTCAAGGCTCGGTATATTATGGC.

This clone is classed as medium-sized. With the read ending 3 residues before the CDR3 end, the germline J gene is used to fill in that end. This chain links TRBV19 with TRBJ1-2, with D perhaps TRBD1 (6 bases). CDR1 and CDR2 from the germline V gene are LNHDA and SQIVND (reference sequence). CDR3 length equals 15 residues. The germline V and J ends were trimmed by 5 bases and 2 bases, with 15 bases remaining between them. The CDR3 sequence: CASSSYREANYGYTF. The CDR3 DNA, read in part, is TGTGCCAGTAGTTCATACAGGGAGGCGAACTATGGC.

In this sample, this clone turned up many times. The CDR3 extends 3 residues past the end of the read, so its final part is completed from the germline J gene. This chain links TRBV13 with TRBJ2-1; 7 bases line up with TRBD1. CDR1 is PRHDT and CDR2 is FYEKMQ in the germline V gene (reference sequence). V trimming: 5 bases; J trimming: 7 bases; junction bases outside the gene matches: 5. The CDR3 consists of 13 residues. The DNA read from the CDR3 is TGTGCCAGCAGCGACAGGGTTGTGAATGAG. This codes for CASSDRVVNE. The whole CDR3 sequence is CASSDRVVNEQFF.

This clone was counted at least ten times. The read ends 3 residues before the CDR3 terminus; that terminus is restored from the germline J gene. V and J are TRBV6-1 and TRBJ1-2; 10 bases fit TRBD1. The J segment lost 5 bases and the V segment lost 4 bases, leaving 7 bases of the junction unmatched. The CDR3 length is 15 residues. Per the germline V gene, CDR1 is MNHNS and CDR2 is SASEGT. This CDR3 is CASSGGDRGYYGYTF. Incomplete CDR3 DNA: TGTGCCAGCAGTGGGGGGGACAGGGGTTATTATGGC.

This clone was seen at least ten times. The read ends 3 residues early relative to the CDR3; the germline J gene fills the gap. The V call is TRBV15, the J call TRBJ2-2; D may be TRBD2 (6 bases). The germline V gene encodes CDR1 LNHNV and CDR2 YYDKDF (reference sequence). V was shortened by 5 bases and J by 3 bases, with 10 bases between the two germline ends. This CDR3 comprises 14 residues. The chain's CDR3 is CATSGDLYTGELFF. The CDR3 bases that were read are TGTGCCACCAGCGGGGACTTGTACACCGGGGAG.

This clone was recorded at least ten times. The missing CDR3 end, 3 residues past where the read stops, is filled in from the germline J gene. This chain links TRBV12-3 or TRBV12-4 with TRBJ2-2; TRBD1 agrees at 7 bases. CDR3 length: 15 residues. Losses at the gene ends were 6 bases for V and 0 bases for J; bases not matched to a gene: 4. The part of the CDR3 DNA that was read is TGTGCCAGCAGACCTGGGACAGCGAACACCGGGGAG. As protein: CASRPGTANTGE. The entire CDR3 reads CASRPGTANTGELFF.

This clone was observed many times. The missing CDR3 end, 3 residues past where the read stops, is filled in from the germline J gene. V and J are TRBV2 and TRBJ1-1; a weak D match, TRBD1 (5 bases). V was clipped by 5 bases and J by 1 base, with 8 bases between them. This CDR3 has 13 residues. The germline gives CDR1 SNHLY, CDR2 FYNNEI. The CDR3 loop reads CASSTTGNTEAFF. Incomplete CDR3 DNA: TGTGCCAGCAGTACTACAGGGAACACTGAA.

This clone was seen many times. Coverage ceases 3 residues before the CDR3 finishes, and the germline J gene fills in the end. The chain couples TRBV6-2 or TRBV6-3 to TRBJ2-1; possibly TRBD1 for D (6 bases). The germline V gene has CDR1 MNHEY and CDR2 SVGEGT. CDR3 length equals 14 residues. Trimming pared 5 bases from V and 7 bases from J, leaving 15 bases between. Here the CDR3 reads CASSRLLQGNEQFF. The covered CDR3 bases are TGTGCCAGCAGTCGTTTACTTCAGGGGAATGAG.

This clone was counted many times. The read finishes 3 residues shy of the CDR3 end, and the germline J gene is used to complete it. The chain joins TRBV29-1 to TRBJ1-2; D is possibly TRBD1 (6 bases). Germline values: CDR1 SQVTM, CDR2 ANQGSEA. This CDR3 comprises 12 residues. Trimming removed 6 bases at V and 4 bases at J, with 12 bases between. The CDR3 reads CSVAQTGYGYTF. The sequenced CDR3 bases are TGCAGCGTGGCCCAGACAGGCTATGGC.

This clone was found many times. The read ends 3 residues shy of where the CDR3 ends; the end is completed using the germline J gene. This rearrangement joins TRBV19 to TRBJ2-7; TRBD1 agrees at 9 bases. The ends lost 5 bases at V and 1 base at J; junction bases unmatched: 6. From germline, CDR1 is LNHDA and CDR2 SQIVND (reference sequence). This CDR3 spans 15 amino acids. The CDR3 bases that were read are TGTGCCAGTAGTCGGCGAGGACAGGGGTCCTACGAG. It translates to CASSRRGQGSYE. Given in full, the CDR3 is CASSRRGQGSYEQYF. Looking up the rest from reference TRBV19 and TRBJ2-7 gives the full variable domain: DGGITQSPKYLFRKEGQNVTLSCEQNLNHDAMYWYRQDPGQGLRLIYYSQIVNDFQKGDIAEGYSVSREKKESFPLTVTSAQKNPTAFYLCASSRRGQGSYEQYFGPGTRLTVT.

This clone has at least ten counts. The read terminates 3 residues before the CDR3 end, so the remaining end is supplied by the germline J gene. The V and J genes are TRBV9 and TRBJ1-6; maybe TRBD1 (5 bases). This CDR3 is built from 14 residues. The V end was cut by 1 base, the J end by 6 bases, with 8 bases between. The V gene's germline CDR1 is SGDLS and CDR2 YYNGEE. The CDR3 region is CASSVQGSNSPLHF. The part of the CDR3 DNA that was read is TGTGCCAGCAGCGTACAGGGTAGTAATTCACCC.

Relative to its sample, this clone is medium-sized (0.01 to 0.1%). The read is 3 residues too short to cover the CDR3 end, so that end is filled in from the germline J gene. This rearrangement joins TRBV20-1 to TRBJ2-5; 11 positions agree with TRBD2. CDR3 length equals 12 residues. The V segment lost 8 bases and the J segment 3 bases; nucleotides outside the gene matches: 2. Germline V gene lookup returns CDR1 DFQATT and CDR2 SNEGSKA (reference sequence). CDR3 loop: CSKLAGEETQYF. Incomplete CDR3 DNA: TGCAGTAAACTAGCGGGAGAAGAGACC.

This clone was seen at least ten times. The read ends 3 residues shy of where the CDR3 ends; the end is completed using the germline J gene. This chain links TRBV6-1 with TRBJ1-1; TRBD1 matches at 7 bases. Germline V gene lookup returns CDR1 MNHNS and CDR2 SASEGT. The CDR3 has 13 amino acids. With V trimmed by 4 bases and J by 6 bases, 5 bases remained unmatched. CDR3 bases read: TGTGCCAGCAGTGGACAGGGAGACGCTGAA. Protein: CASSGQGDAE. The entire CDR3 is CASSGQGDAEAFF.

This clone was counted ten times or more. Read sequence stops 3 residues before the CDR3 end, and the germline J gene provides the missing end. The chain joins TRBV20-1 to TRBJ1-2; D ambiguous. This CDR3 has 12 amino acids. The ends were cut back, 5 bases at V and 3 bases at J, with 10 bases in the middle. Germline loops: CDR1 DFQATT, CDR2 SNEGSKA (reference sequence). The CDR3 protein is CSARHSDYGYTF. The covered CDR3 bases are TGCAGTGCTCGACATTCGGACTATGGC.

In its sample, this clone was seen many times. The CDR3 is cut off 3 residues early in the read; its end comes from the germline J gene. V gene TRBV2 combines with J gene TRBJ2-7, with TRBD1 matching 9 bases. V shed 9 bases and J 2 bases; nucleotides not matched to a gene: 11. Germline CDR1 SNHLY, CDR2 FYNNEI. The CDR3 is 15 residues long. CDR3 protein: CASRKAGTGTYEQYF. The CDR3 DNA, read in part, is TGTGCCAGTCGGAAAGCCGGGACAGGGACCTACGAG.

This clone is medium-sized within its sample. The read gets to within 3 residues of the CDR3 end, and the germline J gene fills in the rest. This rearrangement joins TRBV18 to TRBJ2-1, with 12 bases lining up with TRBD1. Per germline, CDR1 KGHSH and CDR2 LQKENI. There are 15 residues in the CDR3. Unmatched junction bases numbered 5, after V lost 6 bases and J lost 5 bases. The chain's CDR3 is CASSTGQGADNEQFF. CDR3 bases read: TGTGCCAGCTCGACGGGACAGGGGGCTGACAATGAG.

This clone was seen a handful of times. Read sequence stops 3 residues before the CDR3 end, and the germline J gene provides the missing end. The chain uses TRBV10-2 and TRBJ2-7; tentative D call: TRBD1 (5 bases). The CDR3 is 14 amino acids. Germline V gene lookup returns CDR1 WSHSY and CDR2 SAAADI. With 0 bases removed from V and 2 bases from J, the gap between germline ends came to 8 bases. The sequenced part of the CDR3 DNA is TGCGCCAGCAGTGAGTCGACAGCAACCTACGAG. It specifies CASSESTATYE. The entire CDR3 protein is CASSESTATYEQYF.

In its sample, this clone was seen a few times. With the read ending 3 residues before the CDR3 end, the germline J gene is used to fill in that end. This chain links TRBV18 with TRBJ2-2; TRBD2 matches at 10 bases. This CDR3 contains 17 residues. Germline V lookup: CDR1 KGHSH, CDR2 LQKENI. J lost 6 bases, V lost 5 bases, and 12 bases had no gene match. The covered CDR3 bases are TGTGCCAGCTCATCGCAATCTAGCGGGAGATCGGCCGGGGAG. As protein: CASSSQSSGRSAGE. The complete CDR3 sequence is CASSSQSSGRSAGELFF.

This clone was observed at least ten times. The read ends 3 residues shy of where the CDR3 ends; the end is completed using the germline J gene. The chain has TRBV5-5 and TRBJ2-7; a weak D match, TRBD1 (6 bases). V shed 4 bases and J shed 2 bases, with 13 bases lying between them. The germline V gene encodes CDR1 SGHKS and CDR2 YYEKEE (reference sequence). The CDR3 is made up of 14 amino acids. CDR3 in amino acids: CASSADRDTYEQYF. The DNA read from the CDR3 is TGTGCCAGCAGCGCAGACCGGGACACCTACGAG.